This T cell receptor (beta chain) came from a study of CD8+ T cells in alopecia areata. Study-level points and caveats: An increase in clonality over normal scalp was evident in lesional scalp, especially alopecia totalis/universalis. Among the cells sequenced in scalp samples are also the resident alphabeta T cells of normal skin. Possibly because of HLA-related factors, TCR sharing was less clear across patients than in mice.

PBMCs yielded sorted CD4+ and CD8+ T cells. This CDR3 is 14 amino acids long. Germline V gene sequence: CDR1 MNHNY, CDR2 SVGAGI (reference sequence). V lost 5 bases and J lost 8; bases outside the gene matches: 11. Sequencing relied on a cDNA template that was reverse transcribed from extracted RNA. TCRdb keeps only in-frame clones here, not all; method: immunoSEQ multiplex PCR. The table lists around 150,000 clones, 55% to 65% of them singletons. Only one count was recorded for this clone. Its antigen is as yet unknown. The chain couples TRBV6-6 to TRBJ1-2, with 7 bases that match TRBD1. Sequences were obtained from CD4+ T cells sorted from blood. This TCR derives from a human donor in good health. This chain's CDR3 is CASSLPETGKGYTF. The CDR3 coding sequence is TGTGCCAGCAGTCTGCCGGAGACAGGGAAGGGCTACACCTTC.